Following are 15 T cell receptor beta chains from one sample sequenced in a study of T-cell memory formation after mild COVID-19. TCRdb reprocessed the 5' RACE reads with MiXCR, giving one entry per CDR3 protein. Of approximately 150,000 distinct CDR3 sequences listed, 10% to 15% are singletons. The sample was PBMCs or a T cell subset sorted from them (not recorded which). Every receptor here comes from a man aged 18 to 30 who had mild COVID-19 (a few samples of this study predate the infection). Cell type and time point are not known.

The sample holds a few counts of this clonotype. The chain carries TRBV24-1 and TRBJ2-5; 8 positions match TRBD1. Germline V gene sequence: CDR1 KGHDR, CDR2 SFDVKD. The CDR3 is 15 amino acids. V shed 6 bases, J shed 5 bases, and the junction held 10 bases outside the gene matches. The CDR3 sequence is CATSFSQGAGETQYF. The DNA of the CDR3 is TGTGCCACCAGTTTCTCCCAGGGGGCCGGGGAGACCCAGTACTTC.

This clonotype appeared a few times. The chain recombines TRBV20-1 with TRBJ1-1, with a tentative D call TRBD1 (5 bases). The CDR3 runs to 12 residues. Trimming cost V 3 bases and J 4 bases, with 9 bases left between them. Per the germline V gene, CDR1 is DFQATT and CDR2 is SNEGSKA (reference sequence). CDR3 loop: CSARGRITEAFF. The CDR3 DNA sequence: TGCAGTGCTAGGGGGCGCATCACTGAAGCTTTCTTT.

This clonotype was detected only a few times. The chain couples TRBV12-3 or TRBV12-4 to TRBJ1-3; D is unclear. This CDR3 comprises 13 residues. V lost 6 bases to trimming and J lost 0 bases, with 6 bases between them. Here the CDR3 reads CASSVDSGNTIYF. CDR3 coding DNA: TGTGCCAGCAGCGTCGACTCTGGAAACACCATATATTTT.

The CDR3 nucleotides are TGTGCCAGCAGCTTGGGGGGACAGGGCTTGGATACGCAGTATTTT. This sequence encodes CASSLGGQGLDTQYF. The chain uses TRBV5-6 and TRBJ2-3, with 9 bases matching TRBD1. The CDR3 is 15 amino acids. Trimming took 0 bases from V and 6 from J; bases not matched to a gene: 5. Germline V gene data show CDR1 as SGHDT and CDR2 as YYEEEE.

A few counts support this clonotype. The chain carries TRBV5-8 and TRBJ2-1; D is unresolved. Germline-derived CDR1 and CDR2 are SGHTS and YDEGEE. Trimming shortened V by 5 bases and J by 6 bases, and 9 bases separated the two germline ends. The CDR3 consists of 12 residues. The CDR3 nucleotides read TGTGCCAGCAGTACCGGACGCAATGAGCAGTTCTTC. Amino acids: CASSTGRNEQFF.

This chain links TRBV12-3 or TRBV12-4 with TRBJ1-2; weak D call: TRBD1 (5 bases). The CDR3 loop spans 14 amino acids. V was trimmed by 5 bases and J by 0 bases, leaving 10 bases between them. The CDR3 spells CASSTGVANYGYTF. The CDR3, as DNA: TGTGCCAGCAGTACAGGAGTAGCTAACTATGGCTACACCTTC.

This clonotype was observed at least ten times. The chain employs TRBV12-3 or TRBV12-4 and TRBJ2-1, with TRBD1 matching 9 bases. With V trimmed by 3 bases and J by 8 bases, 2 bases remained unmatched. This CDR3 is 13 amino acids long. CDR3: CASSFGQGYEQFF. The CDR3, as DNA: TGTGCCAGCAGTTTTGGACAGGGGTATGAGCAGTTCTTC.

This chain uses TRBV5-1 with TRBJ2-5; 7 bases are shared with TRBD1. Germline CDR1 is SGHRS and CDR2 is YFSETQ. J was trimmed by 5 bases and V by 3 bases; bases with no gene match: 4. The CDR3 sequence is 13 residues long. CDR3 region: CASSSTGKETQYF. The CDR3, as DNA: TGCGCCAGCAGCTCGACAGGGAAGGAGACCCAGTACTTC.

This clonotype was observed at least ten times. The chain uses TRBV11-3 and TRBJ2-1; 8 bases are a match to TRBD1. The junction had 7 bases not matched to a gene; V was cut back by 0 bases and J by 0 bases. The CDR3 has 18 amino acids. Germline V lookup: CDR1 SGHNT, CDR2 YENEEA. The CDR3 here is CASSLEQGGSSSYNEQFF. In DNA form, the CDR3 reads TGTGCCAGCAGCTTAGAACAGGGGGGCTCGAGCTCCTACAATGAGCAGTTCTTC.

This clonotype showed up just a few times. The CDR3 DNA is TGCAGTGCCCCGACGGACAGCGTCAAAAACATTCAGTACTTC. Amino acids: CSAPTDSVKNIQYF. The V and J genes are TRBV20-1 and TRBJ2-4, with D maybe TRBD1 (6 bases). This CDR3 has 14 residues. Looked up from germline, CDR1 is DFQATT and CDR2 is SNEGSKA (reference sequence). V lost 6 bases, J lost 3 bases, and 15 bases lay in between.

This clonotype has more than one count but fewer than ten. This chain connects TRBV7-9 to TRBJ1-2; 10 nucleotides match TRBD1. Germline values: CDR1 SEHNR, CDR2 FQNEAQ (reference sequence). The CDR3 loop spans 14 amino acids. The trim removed 4 bases at V and 8 bases at J, leaving 7 bases unmatched. CDR3 coding DNA: TGTGCCAGCAGCTGGGACAGGGGAGACCGGGGCTACACCTTC. Protein: CASSWDRGDRGYTF. Combining the CDR3 with reference TRBV7-9 and TRBJ1-2 gives the whole variable domain DTGVSQNPRHKITKRGQNVTFRCDPISEHNRLYWYRQTLGQGPEFLTYFQNEAQLEKSRLLSDRFSAERPKGSFSTLEIQRTEQGDSAMYLCASSWDRGDRGYTFGSGTRLTVV.

This clonotype was counted a few times. This chain links TRBV7-2 with TRBJ1-2; D is unclear. Looked up from germline, CDR1 is SGHTA and CDR2 is FQGNSA. V lost 6 bases to trimming and J lost 1 base, with 12 bases between them. The CDR3 has 14 residues. CDR3 sequence (DNA): TGTGCCAGCAGTCCCTGGACCAATAACTATGGCTACACCTTC. Translated: CASSPWTNNYGYTF.

The chain carries TRBV6-2 or TRBV6-3 and TRBJ1-5; D ambiguous. Germline V gene data show CDR1 as MNHEY and CDR2 as SVGEGT. V was shortened by 4 bases and J by 6 bases, with 10 bases between the two germline ends. The CDR3 length is 13 residues. The chain's CDR3 is CASSFLWSQPQHF. CDR3 coding DNA: TGTGCCAGCAGTTTTCTCTGGAGTCAGCCCCAGCATTTT.

This clonotype was detected a few times. The chain uses TRBV20-1 and TRBJ2-5; TRBD1 is a possible D gene (5 bases). The CDR3 is 13 amino acids. V gave up 1 base and J gave up 5 bases, with 11 bases separating them. CDR1 and CDR2 (germline): DFQATT, SNEGSKA (reference sequence). The CDR3 sequence is CSARAGLSETQYF. The DNA for the CDR3 is TGCAGTGCTAGAGCAGGGCTTAGCGAGACCCAGTACTTC.

This clonotype was observed a handful of times. The CDR3 loop reads CASSLVGQVRTEAFF. The CDR3 DNA reads TGTGCCAGCAGCTTAGTTGGCCAGGTGAGAACTGAAGCTTTCTTT. V and J are TRBV7-2 and TRBJ1-1; D ambiguous. V was clipped by 1 base and J by 5 bases, with 14 bases between them. Germline V gene data show CDR1 as SGHTA and CDR2 as FQGNSA. The CDR3 is 15 amino acids.